This passage covers 23 T cell receptor beta chains from one sample sequenced in a study of T cells after yellow fever vaccination. TCRdb reanalysed the 5' RACE reads using MiXCR and keeps one entry per CDR3 protein. The data show hundreds of thousands of distinct CDR3 sequences, with around a sixth seen just once and about 18% held by the top ten. Specimen: PBMCs, collected before the yellow fever booster vaccination. The receptors here all came from a man aged 18 to 30 who received the YFV17D yellow fever vaccine.

In the case of this clonotype: Sequence at one end of the junction differs from germline and may be a read error. The CDR3, as DNA: TGCAGCGTCGAAGGACAGGATCGTAACACAGATACGCAGTATTTT. Translated, it gives CSVEGQDRNTDTQYF. V gene TRBV29-1 combines with J gene TRBJ2-3, with TRBD1 matching 7 bases. Germline V gene sequence: CDR1 SQVTM, CDR2 ANQGSEA. The length of the CDR3 is 15 residues.

CDR3 loop: CASSFSRGDYGYTF. Here the CDR3 DNA reads TGTGCCAGCAGCTTTTCCAGGGGGGATTATGGCTACACCTTC. This sequence joins TRBV7-2 and TRBJ1-2, with 7 bases lining up with TRBD1. The V segment lost 3 bases and the J segment 5 bases; nucleotides outside the gene matches: 6. Germline assignment: CDR1 SGHTA and CDR2 FQGNSA. The length of the CDR3 is 14 residues.

The J gene is TRBJ2-1, the V gene TRBV6-1; D not resolved. The CDR3 sequence is 12 residues long. The V and J ends lost 4 bases and 9 bases respectively, with 10 bases between them. The germline V gene has CDR1 MNHNS and CDR2 SASEGT. For the CDR3, the DNA is TGTGCCAGCAGTGCTAACAGTCGTGAGCAGTTCTTC. Its translation is CASSANSREQFF.

The rearrangement joins TRBV10-3 to TRBJ1-2; D not certain. The CDR3 loop spans 15 amino acids. Germline V gene lookup returns CDR1 ENHRY and CDR2 SYGVKD. V dropped 2 bases and J dropped 1 base, with 11 bases sitting between them. The CDR3 loop is CAISETPTINYGYTF. The CDR3 DNA sequence: TGTGCCATCAGTGAGACCCCGACCATTAACTATGGCTACACCTTC.

The chain recombines TRBV6-5 with TRBJ2-5; TRBD2 might be the D (6 bases). Trimming pared 7 bases from V and 3 bases from J, leaving 15 bases between. CDR1 and CDR2 (germline): MNHEY, SVGAGI. The CDR3 contains 14 residues. The CDR3 here is CASTPRWGEETQYF. CDR3 nucleotides: TGTGCCAGCACTCCTAGGTGGGGGGAAGAGACCCAGTACTTC.

A few counts support this clonotype. The chain links TRBV7-2 to TRBJ2-7, with D possibly called TRBD1 or TRBD2 (5 bases each). CDR1 SGHTA and CDR2 FQGNSA come from the germline V gene. V lost 5 bases and J 6 bases, leaving 11 bases between the germline ends. This CDR3 has 12 residues. The CDR3 DNA reads as TGTGCCAGCAGCGAGGGACGGGCCGAGCAGTACGTC. It encodes CASSEGRAEQYV.

The table lists this clonotype with a few counts. The genes are TRBV2 and TRBJ2-7, with D perhaps TRBD2 (6 bases). Germline lookup yields CDR1 SNHLY and CDR2 FYNNEI. With 4 bases removed from V and 3 bases from J, the gap between germline ends came to 22 bases. The length of the CDR3 is 17 residues. The CDR3 DNA sequence: TGTGCCAGCAGTGCGGCTCGGGGGTTTAAGGGTAGCTACGAGCAGTACGTC. The encoded protein is CASSAARGFKGSYEQYV.

V gene TRBV27 combines with J gene TRBJ2-4, with 8 positions matching TRBD2. CDR3 length equals 21 residues. The V and J ends lost 0 bases and 1 base, in that order; junction bases with no gene match: 17. The germline V gene has CDR1 MNHEY and CDR2 SMNVEV (reference sequence). CDR3 residues: CASSLSYPVALAVGAKNIQYF. CDR3 nucleotides: TGTGCCAGCAGTTTATCTTACCCGGTCGCACTAGCGGTCGGGGCCAAAAACATTCAGTACTTC.

This chain uses TRBV2 with TRBJ2-7; unclear D gene. V lost 1 base and J 6 bases, leaving 13 bases between the germline ends. The CDR3 runs 14 residues. Germline V CDR1 and CDR2: SNHLY, FYNNEI. CDR3 DNA: TGTGCCAGCAGTGAAGAAGGGAATGGGGTCGAGCAGTACTTC. It encodes CASSEEGNGVEQYF.

The chain carries TRBV6-6 and TRBJ1-4; D is uncertain. Trimming took off 5 bases at V and 6 bases at J, with 10 bases between the two ends. Germline CDR1 reads MNHNY; CDR2 reads SVGAGI (reference sequence). The CDR3 loop spans 13 amino acids. The CDR3 region is CASSRVGYEKLFF. CDR3 coding DNA: TGTGCCAGCAGTAGGGTCGGTTATGAAAAACTGTTTTTT.

The chain combines TRBV7-3 with TRBJ1-1, with 7 bases identical to TRBD1. Germline CDR1 is SGHTA and CDR2 is FQGTGA. The CDR3 is made up of 14 amino acids. V lost 1 base and J lost 7; bases outside the gene matches: 6. CDR3 in DNA: TGTGCCAGCAGCTTAAGTAAGGGGGCGGATGAAGCTTTCTTT. Translation: CASSLSKGADEAFF.

This clonotype was observed a handful of times. CDR3 in amino acids: CASSVEVGTSGGEETQYF. The CDR3 coding sequence is TGTGCCAGCAGCGTAGAAGTGGGGACTAGCGGGGGAGAAGAGACCCAGTACTTC. The chain employs TRBV9 and TRBJ2-5, with TRBD2 identical over 14 bases. With 0 bases clipped from V and 3 bases from J, the junction kept 7 bases outside the gene matches. Germline values: CDR1 SGDLS, CDR2 YYNGEE. This CDR3 spans 18 amino acids.

The V call is TRBV7-9, the J call TRBJ1-1; maybe TRBD1 (6 bases). The length of the CDR3 is 16 residues. The V gene's germline CDR1 is SEHNR and CDR2 FQNEAQ (reference sequence). The V end was cut by 4 bases, the J end by 1 base, with 16 bases between. Here the CDR3 DNA reads TGTGCCAGCAGCTCGGGGCGGCGGGACACGAACACTGAAGCTTTCTTT. Residues: CASSSGRRDTNTEAFF.

The V call is TRBV6-2 or TRBV6-3, the J call TRBJ2-3; D is uncertain. This CDR3 has 11 residues. The V end was cut by 5 bases, the J end by 6 bases, with 6 bases between. Germline V gene sequence: CDR1 MNHEY, CDR2 SVGEGT. CDR3 nucleotides: TGTGCCAGCAGTAACGGGGATACGCAGTATTTT. It specifies CASSNGDTQYF.

J is TRBJ1-1 and V is TRBV7-9, with 9 bases lining up with TRBD1. The CDR3 is 16 amino acids. Germline values: CDR1 SEHNR, CDR2 FQNEAQ (reference sequence). The V segment lost 6 bases and the J segment 4 bases; nucleotides outside the gene matches: 12. The CDR3: CASSPEFATGGTEAFF. The CDR3 region has the DNA TGTGCCAGCAGTCCCGAGTTCGCGACAGGGGGCACTGAAGCTTTCTTT.

The V and J genes are TRBV6-6 and TRBJ2-7; D possibly corresponds to TRBD2 (5 bases). The V gene lost 11 bases and the J gene lost 5 bases, with 22 bases spanning the gap. This CDR3 has 14 amino acids. From germline, CDR1 is MNHNY and CDR2 SVGAGI (reference sequence). The CDR3 reads CASSRRTLQNEQYV. CDR3 nucleotides: TGTGCCTCCTCTAGGAGGACCTTACAGAACGAGCAGTACGTC.

The table lists this clonotype with a few counts. V gene TRBV7-9 combines with J gene TRBJ2-7; a weak D match, TRBD1 (6 bases). CDR1 is SEHNR and CDR2 is FQNEAQ in the germline V gene (reference sequence). The CDR3 sequence is 14 residues long. Trimming left V 6 bases short and J 7 bases short, with 19 bases between. DNA of the CDR3: TGTGCCAGCAGGCGGACAGCAATGGTAGGGGAGCAGTACTTC. Translated, it gives CASRRTAMVGEQYF.

This clonotype was seen many times. The chain recombines TRBV6-2 or TRBV6-3 with TRBJ1-5; D is uncertain. Trimming pared 8 bases from V and 4 bases from J, leaving 12 bases between. The CDR3 runs 13 residues. Germline CDR1 is MNHEY and CDR2 is SVGEGT. The DNA for the CDR3 is TGTGCCAGCCGGGCGGGATTGAATCAGCCCCAGCATTTT. Its translation is CASRAGLNQPQHF.

V is TRBV12-3 or TRBV12-4 and J is TRBJ2-3, with 7 bases fitting TRBD2. This CDR3 comprises 14 residues. V was clipped by 5 bases and J by 4 bases; unmatched bases: 6. The CDR3 bases are TGTGCCAGCAGTCTGCCTGGGGGGGCAGATACGCAGTATTTT. Amino acid sequence: CASSLPGGADTQYF.

The J gene is TRBJ1-4, the V gene TRBV7-2; possible D gene TRBD1, 5 bases. The ends were cut back, 3 bases at V and 0 bases at J, with 14 bases in the middle. Germline V gene sequence: CDR1 SGHTA, CDR2 FQGNSA. This CDR3 has 17 residues. The CDR3 loop reads CASSFYGTIATNEKLFF. The CDR3 bases are TGTGCCAGCAGCTTTTACGGGACGATTGCAACTAATGAAAAACTGTTTTTT.

The V call is TRBV5-1, the J call TRBJ2-3; TRBD1 matches 7 bases. The CDR3 covers 16 residues. CDR1 SGHRS and CDR2 YFSETQ come from the germline V gene. V shed 3 bases and J 7 bases; nucleotides not matched to a gene: 14. CDR3 residues: CASSSEPPGQANTQYF. The DNA of the CDR3 is TGCGCCAGCAGCTCCGAGCCGCCAGGACAGGCAAATACGCAGTATTTT.

This clonotype was counted only a few times. This sequence joins TRBV7-3 and TRBJ2-6, with D maybe TRBD1 (6 bases). V was cut by 2 bases and J by 0 bases, with 11 bases left in between. This CDR3 is built from 17 residues. Germline V gene lookup returns CDR1 SGHTA and CDR2 FQGTGA. DNA of the CDR3: TGTGCCAGCAGCTTACGACAGGTTACCTCTGGGGCCAACGTCCTGACTTTC. Translated, it gives CASSLRQVTSGANVLTF.

This chain uses TRBV28 with TRBJ2-3; TRBD2 agrees at 15 bases. The CDR3 covers 18 residues. Trimming at V came to 1 base and at J to 3 bases, leaving 5 bases not matched to a gene. Per germline, CDR1 MDHEN and CDR2 SYDVKM. CDR3 DNA: TGTGCCAGCAGTTTATTTGGACTAGCGGGGGGGCCGACAGATACGCAGTATTTT. It encodes CASSLFGLAGGPTDTQYF.